This TCR beta chain is from a study of T cell responses to AZD1222 COVID-19 vaccine. Sequencing was performed with immunoSEQ multiplex PCR; in TCRdb, only in-frame clones are kept and a portion is missing. This sample has more than 50,000 clones, with about 90% found just once. Germline CDR1 and CDR2: SGHRS and YFSETQ. The junction had 6 bases not matched to a gene; V was cut back by 4 bases and J by 2 bases. The CDR3 consists of 17 residues. In the case of this clone: Antigen unknown.

Study findings and constraints: The donor group comprised mostly white British people and more females; the analysis possibly underestimated clonal diversity. At baseline, just a handful of AZD1222 recipients tested seropositive. Reportedly, nearly half of unique spike TCRs recognized epitopes outside B.1.351/B.1.1.7 mutations. Regions 160-218 and 743-854 dominated among vaccine-associated CD4 TCRs spanning spike.

This TCR was sampled from an adult in good health. The specimen comprised peripheral blood, sampled on day 0 of AZD1222 vaccination. The chain carries TRBV5-1 and TRBJ2-5; TRBD2 matches at 15 bases. As DNA, the CDR3 is TGCGCCAGCAGCCCGGGACTAGCGGGGGGAGAACAAGAGACCCAGTACTTC. Its protein product is CASSPGLAGGEQETQYF.